These 14 T cell receptor beta chains originate from one sample sequenced in a study of cytomegalovirus exposure and HLA in healthy donors. The study ran its PCR with 60 Vbeta and 13 Jbeta primers. Method: immunoSEQ multiplex PCR; TCRdb's copy keeps in-frame clones and lacks some. Among around 140,000 clones listed, roughly 80% were seen once. Sequencing input: PBMCs. The receptors come from a female donor in good health and CMV-seronegative.

V is TRBV7-8 and J is TRBJ1-4; 8 bases match TRBD1. V shed 5 bases, J shed 4 bases, and the junction held 6 bases outside the gene matches. Germline CDR1 reads SGHVS; CDR2 reads FQNEAQ. The CDR3 is 15 amino acids. The CDR3 nucleotides are TGTGCCAGCAGCCCGCCGGGACAGGATAATGAAAAACTGTTTTTT. Translation gives CASSPPGQDNEKLFF.

This clone was detected a few times. The J gene is TRBJ1-6, the V gene TRBV4-3, with a tentative D call TRBD1 (5 bases). The germline V and J ends were trimmed by 1 base and 4 bases, with 11 bases remaining between them. This CDR3 is 16 amino acids long. Germline CDR1 reads LGHNA; CDR2 reads YSLEER. CDR3 nucleotides: TGCGCCAGCAGCCAAGGGTCCCAGGGTTATAATTCACCCCTCCACTTT. This encodes CASSQGSQGYNSPLHF.

The CDR3 DNA is TGTGCCAGCAGTGAAGCGAGACAATACTTC. Amino acids: CASSEARQYF. The gene calls are TRBV2 and TRBJ2-7; D gene ambiguous. CDR1 and CDR2 (germline): SNHLY, FYNNEI. The CDR3 spans 10 residues. The V gene lost 0 bases and the J gene lost 13 bases, with 7 bases spanning the gap.

The chain joins TRBV6-6 to TRBJ1-5; D not resolved. Germline V gene lookup returns CDR1 MNHNY and CDR2 SVGAGI (reference sequence). The V gene lost 2 bases and the J gene lost 7 bases, with 15 bases spanning the gap. The CDR3 length is 15 residues. CDR3 residues: CASSYQHGVGQPQHF. The DNA of the CDR3 is TGTGCCAGCAGTTACCAGCACGGGGTTGGGCAGCCCCAGCATTTT.

This chain links TRBV19 with TRBJ1-6, with D perhaps matching TRBD1 (6 bases). The germline V and J ends were trimmed by 9 bases and 4 bases, with 16 bases remaining between them. The CDR3 covers 15 residues. The germline V gene has CDR1 LNHDA and CDR2 SQIVND (reference sequence). CDR3 in DNA: TGTGCCAGCTCCGGGACAACCACTTATAATTCACCCCTCCACTTT. Amino acids: CASSGTTTYNSPLHF. Together with reference TRBV19 and TRBJ1-6, the CDR3 gives the full variable domain: DGGITQSPKYLFRKEGQNVTLSCEQNLNHDAMYWYRQDPGQGLRLIYYSQIVNDFQKGDIAEGYSVSREKKESFPLTVTSAQKNPTAFYLCASSGTTTYNSPLHFGNGTRLTVT.

The chain recombines TRBV6-1 with TRBJ2-7; possible D gene TRBD2, 5 bases. The CDR3 is made up of 13 amino acids. V was trimmed by 8 bases and J by 5 bases, leaving 16 bases between them. Per germline, CDR1 MNHNS and CDR2 SASEGT. In nucleotides, the CDR3 is TGTGCCAGCTTCAGAGGGCTTCCCCACGAGCAGTACTTC. Its translation: CASFRGLPHEQYF.

This chain uses TRBV6-1 with TRBJ1-2; 7 positions match TRBD1. The V and J ends lost 2 bases and 7 bases, in that order; junction bases with no gene match: 4. CDR1 is MNHNS, CDR2 SASEGT, per germline. The CDR3 spans 13 residues. The CDR3: CASSESGGVGYTF. DNA for the CDR3: TGTGCCAGCAGTGAATCAGGGGGTGTTGGCTACACCTTC.

This chain connects TRBV7-8 to TRBJ2-7, with D perhaps matching TRBD2 (5 bases). Looked up from germline, CDR1 is SGHVS and CDR2 is FQNEAQ. The CDR3 is made up of 15 amino acids. Trimming cost V 3 bases and J 0 bases, with 12 bases left between them. DNA for the CDR3: TGTGCCAGCAGCTTCCGGACTGGGAGCTCCTACGAGCAGTACTTC. It is translated as CASSFRTGSSYEQYF. Full variable domain (missing parts from reference TRBV7-8 and TRBJ2-7): GAGVSQSPRYKVAKRGQDVALRCDPISGHVSLFWYQQALGQGPEFLTYFQNEAQLDKSGLPSDRFFAERPEGSVSTLKIQRTQQEDSAVYLCASSFRTGSSYEQYFGPGTRLTVT.

J is TRBJ2-3 and V is TRBV25-1; the D is unclear. There are 13 residues in the CDR3. Germline CDR1 MGHDK, CDR2 SYGVNS. Trimming removed 1 base at V and 3 bases at J, with 5 bases between. CDR3 DNA sequence: TGTGCCAGCAGTGAATTCGGTACAGATACGCAGTATTTT. It specifies CASSEFGTDTQYF.

V and J are TRBV4-2 and TRBJ2-3, with D possibly TRBD2 on 6 matching bases. Germline V CDR1 and CDR2: LGHNA, YNFKEQ. The CDR3 has 18 amino acids. The V gene lost 3 bases and the J gene lost 4 bases, with 23 bases spanning the gap. This CDR3 reads CASSQTTPLTSFPDTQYF. The CDR3 DNA sequence: TGTGCCAGCAGCCAGACAACCCCCCTGACTAGTTTCCCAGATACGCAGTATTTT.

The genes are TRBV4-1 and TRBJ2-3, with 10 bases identical to TRBD2. Germline-derived CDR1 and CDR2 are MGHRA and YSYEKL. The CDR3 is 16 residues long. The J segment lost 7 bases and the V segment lost 3 bases, leaving 10 bases of the junction unmatched. CDR3 protein: CASSHRAGGPTNTQYF. CDR3 DNA: TGCGCCAGCAGCCACAGAGCGGGGGGGCCTACAAATACGCAGTATTTT.

The CDR3 loop is CASSPPRGLTNTGELFF. CDR3 sequence (DNA): TGCGCCAGCAGCCCACCGAGGGGACTTACGAACACCGGGGAGCTGTTTTTT. This chain connects TRBV4-1 to TRBJ2-2; weak D call: TRBD2 (6 bases). Germline lookup yields CDR1 MGHRA and CDR2 YSYEKL. V lost 4 bases to trimming and J lost 0 bases, with 15 bases between them. The CDR3 consists of 17 residues.

The chain couples TRBV5-1 to TRBJ1-5; the match to TRBD1 covers 8 bases. The CDR3 consists of 15 residues. Per the germline V gene, CDR1 is SGHRS and CDR2 is YFSETQ. V shed 0 bases, J shed 1 base, and the junction held 0 bases outside the gene matches. CDR3 sequence: CASSLGQGSNQPQHF. CDR3 bases: TGCGCCAGCAGCTTGGGACAGGGGAGCAATCAGCCCCAGCATTTT. The variable domain in full, with the rest retrieved from reference TRBV5-1 and TRBJ1-5, is KAGVTQTPRYLIKTRGQQVTLSCSPISGHRSVSWYQQTPGQGLQFLFEYFSETQRNKGNFPGRFSGRQFSNSRSEMNVSTLELGDSALYLCASSLGQGSNQPQHFGDGTRLSIL.

The genes are TRBV27 and TRBJ1-6, with TRBD1 matching over 9 bases. V dropped 6 bases and J dropped 7; count of bases not matched to a gene: 4. Germline CDR1 is MNHEY and CDR2 is SMNVEV (reference sequence). The CDR3 has 14 amino acids. The CDR3 DNA sequence: TGTGCCAGCAGACCGACAGGGGGGAATTCACCCCTCCACTTT. Translated, it gives CASRPTGGNSPLHF.